This TCR beta chain originates from a study of T-cell memory formation after mild COVID-19. This clonotype appeared many times. The antigen is not known. Overall study results and limits: The study found contracting CD4+ clones mainly in CM and EM and contracting CD8+ clones in EMRA.

The trim removed 0 bases at V and 0 bases at J, leaving 8 bases unmatched. The CDR3 covers 18 residues. Per germline, CDR1 SGHRS and CDR2 YFSETQ. TCRdb re-called the 5' RACE reads with MiXCR, one entry per CDR3 protein. Of about 33,000 distinct CDR3 sequences detected, 20% to 25% appear once; the ten largest clones hold 1.5%. Sequencing was done on a sample of PBMCs or a T cell subset sorted from them (not recorded which). This sequence joins TRBV5-1 and TRBJ1-5; 8 bases match TRBD1. This TCR derives from an adult who had mild COVID-19 (a few samples of this study predate the infection). Cell type and time point are not known. The CDR3 nucleotides read TGCGCCAGCAGCTTGGCACCTCTTGGACAGGGTAGCAATCAGCCCCAGCATTTT. This gives the protein CASSLAPLGQGSNQPQHF.